The rows below give T cell receptor beta chains drawn from one sample of a study of blood T cell repertoires in COVID-19. The protocol was immunoSEQ multiplex PCR, while the TCRdb copy is restricted to in-frame clones and leaves out a portion. Among about 160,000 clones listed, about 83% were seen once. Sample: peripheral blood. Source of these receptors: a man aged 40-49 years who had recovered from COVID-19. The conserved cysteine and the conserved F or W are not part of the CDR3 here. Each record gives: clone size, J gene, V gene, CDR3 protein. Size is omitted from some rows. Given values are once, few, many or a class for expanded clones.

>-|TRBJ2-2|TRBV7-9
ASSSIAGGPWRELF
>few|TRBJ1-5|TRBV20-1
SAGGTDYSNQPQH
>-|TRBJ2-7|TRBV18
ASSLEQGSYEQY
>-|TRBJ2-7|TRBV21-1
ASTSSGTGPYEQY
>few|TRBJ1-1|TRBV11-1
ASSLTGNTEAF
>-|TRBJ2-7|TRBV5-5
ASSFGGQYEQY
>-|TRBJ2-1|TRBV4-1
ASSRRDSNNEQF
>-|TRBJ1-4|TRBV4-3
ASSQDRHNEKLF
>-|TRBJ1-3|TRBV27
ASSSRQDLSSGNTIY
>-|TRBJ2-6|TRBV15
ASTGTLRSGANVLT
>-|TRBJ1-2|TRBV14
ASSQSGPYGYT
>-|TRBJ1-3|TRBV27
ASSLSGTSGNTIY
>few|TRBJ1-3|TRBV5-1
ASSPRAVSGNTIY
>-|TRBJ2-7|TRBV4-3
ASSQGTGGSEQC
>many|TRBJ2-7|TRBV11-2
ASTFGVAGAYEQY
>-|TRBJ1-1|TRBV27
ASTSGPGTTEAF
>few|TRBJ2-1|TRBV10-3
AIHERDRGPYNEQF
>-|TRBJ2-7|TRBV10-3
AISSGTLYEQY
>-|TRBJ1-4|TRBV7-2
ASSISFNEKLF
>-|TRBJ2-3|TRBV7-9
ASSSWTSGPLSTDTQY
>-|TRBJ2-5|TRBV2
ATGGYQETQY
>-|TRBJ2-2|TRBV11-2
ASSLDRTSGGESTGELF
>-|TRBJ2-7|TRBV6-5
ASSYSRGGGAYEQY
>-|TRBJ2-5|TRBV7-2
ASSLTSYRDQETQY
>-|TRBJ2-1|TRBV29-1
SVGGLDFYNEQF
>-|TRBJ1-1|TRBV18
ASSPGQGTFGGEAF
>-|TRBJ2-7|TRBV11-1
ASSSPQGVGYEQY